This T cell receptor (beta chain) was captured in a study of blood T cell repertoires in COVID-19. Study in general: Nucleic acid was either cDNA or gDNA, and it came from T cells, B-cell-depleted T cells, or PBMCs.

Original analysis: The assay estimated nucleated cells by amplifying reference gene primers. The assay was immunoSEQ multiplex PCR, and TCRdb's table has in-frame clones only and misses some. The DNA gave D and trimming, while V, J and clone size come from that table. Of around 400,000 clones listed, over 75% are singletons. V was shortened by 4 bases and J by 1 base, with 14 bases between the two germline ends. Germline V gene lookup returns CDR1 SGHDT and CDR2 YYEEEE. The CDR3 sequence is 15 residues long. The chain couples TRBV5-6 to TRBJ1-1, with D perhaps TRBD1 (6 bases). The material sequenced was peripheral blood. This clonotype was sampled from a woman in her twenties or thirties with COVID-19, enrolled during active disease. CDR3 bases: TGTGCCAGCAGCAACTACAGGGTGGCGAACACTGAAGCTTTCTTT. Amino acid sequence: CASSNYRVANTEAFF.